The 23 T cell receptor beta chains given below trace back to one sample, sequenced in a study of T-cell memory formation after mild COVID-19. MiXCR, run by TCRdb on the 5' RACE reads, gives a single entry per CDR3 protein. The sample holds approximately 300,000 distinct CDR3 sequences, more than 15% seen once. Sequencing was done on a sample of PBMCs or a T cell subset sorted from them (not recorded which). The receptors shown here come from a man aged 18-30 years who had mild COVID-19 (a few samples of this study predate the infection). Cell type and time point are not known.

With regard to this clonotype: This may be a read error: a much more frequent sequence differs by one nucleotide. V usage is TRBV28 and J usage is TRBJ2-3; D remains ambiguous. The V end lost 5 bases, the J end lost 5 bases, and 2 bases lay between the germline ends. Germline CDR1 MDHEN, CDR2 SYDVKM. The CDR3 has 10 amino acids. This CDR3 is CASSVDTQYF. CDR3 sequence (DNA): TGTGCCAGCAGTGTAGATACGCAGTATTTT.

A few counts support this clonotype. CDR3 in amino acids: CASSLSGGIRRTDTQYF. The CDR3 nucleotides are TGCGCCAGCAGCCTGTCAGGGGGGATAAGACGCACAGATACGCAGTATTTT. The V gene is TRBV5-1, the J gene TRBJ2-3; D may be TRBD1 (7 bases). The germline gives CDR1 SGHRS, CDR2 YFSETQ. V was trimmed by 4 bases and J by 1 base, leaving 19 bases between them. CDR3 size: 17 residues.

The V gene is TRBV25-1, the J gene TRBJ2-3; 8 positions agree with TRBD2. CDR3 length equals 14 residues. V was clipped by 6 bases and J by 10 bases; unmatched bases: 12. The germline CDR1 and CDR2 sequences are MGHDK and SYGVNS. CDR3 bases: TGTGCCAGCAGGAGGGCGGGGACTAGTCCTGCGCAGTATTTT. It yields the protein CASRRAGTSPAQYF.

The chain is built from TRBV20-1 and TRBJ1-1, with no clear D. Germline assignment: CDR1 DFQATT and CDR2 SNEGSKA (reference sequence). Between the trimmed V and J ends, which lost 0 bases and 0 bases, there was a span of 23 bases. The CDR3 spans 19 residues. The chain's CDR3 is CSARDRAGYQVNMNTEAFF. CDR3 DNA sequence: TGCAGTGCTAGAGATAGGGCGGGCTATCAGGTAAACATGAACACTGAAGCTTTCTTT.

V gene TRBV4-1 combines with J gene TRBJ1-1, with D possibly TRBD1 on 5 matching bases. Trimming cost V 1 base and J 10 bases, with 25 bases left between them. Germline V CDR1 and CDR2: MGHRA, YSYEKL. The CDR3 totals 17 residues. CDR3 loop: CASSQGRDLLWGRGAFF. DNA for the CDR3: TGCGCCAGCAGCCAAGGCCGGGACCTCCTCTGGGGTAGGGGAGCTTTCTTT.

V is TRBV12-3 or TRBV12-4 and J is TRBJ2-2; a possible D gene is TRBD1 (6 bases). There are 17 residues in the CDR3. The V end was cut by 6 bases, the J end by 1 base, with 18 bases between. CDR3 DNA sequence: TGTGCCAGCAGCACTCGCACCTCGGGACAGAACACCGGGGAGCTGTTTTTT. Translating it yields CASSTRTSGQNTGELFF.

The CDR3, as DNA: TGTGCCAGCAGTTACTCGGTGGGCTCACCCCTCCACTTT. As protein: CASSYSVGSPLHF. This rearrangement joins TRBV6-2 or TRBV6-3 to TRBJ1-6, with no clear D. V gave up 0 bases and J gave up 10 bases, with 7 bases separating them. The CDR3 contains 13 residues. Germline values: CDR1 MNHEY, CDR2 SVGEGT.

This clonotype showed up many times. The V gene is TRBV7-9, the J gene TRBJ1-1; D unclear. The CDR3 loop spans 14 amino acids. Germline assignment: CDR1 SEHNR and CDR2 FQNEAQ (reference sequence). V gave up 4 bases and J gave up 6 bases, with 15 bases separating them. CDR3 protein: CASSSGSSGAEAFF. The CDR3 nucleotides read TGTGCCAGCAGCTCCGGGAGCTCCGGCGCTGAAGCTTTCTTT.

The genes are TRBV10-2 and TRBJ1-2; D call uncertain. Per germline, CDR1 WSHSY and CDR2 SAAADI. This CDR3 is built from 13 residues. V was pared by 3 bases and J by 0 bases, with 5 bases between. Here the CDR3 reads CASSETSNYGYTF. The CDR3 nucleotides are TGCGCCAGCAGTGAAACTTCTAACTATGGCTACACCTTC.

This clonotype showed up many times. This sequence joins TRBV7-6 and TRBJ1-6; 8 positions agree with TRBD1. CDR3 length: 16 residues. The V gene end was trimmed by 5 bases and the J gene end by 4 bases; junction bases not matched to a gene: 7. CDR1 is SGHVS and CDR2 is FNYEAQ in the germline V gene. The DNA for the CDR3 is TGTGCCAGCAGCCCAAGGGACAGGAGTTATAATTCACCCCTCCACTTT. Translating gives CASSPRDRSYNSPLHF.

The chain is built from TRBV11-2 and TRBJ2-1; TRBD1 might be the D (6 bases). Trimming left V 3 bases short and J 9 bases short, with 21 bases between. The CDR3 consists of 16 residues. The V gene's germline CDR1 is SGHAT and CDR2 FQNNGV. The DNA for the CDR3 is TGTGCCAGCAGCTTCTTACAGGGCAGTTCGCGTACTGAGCAGTTCTTC. Translating it yields CASSFLQGSSRTEQFF.

CDR3: CSGRGLYKNIQYF. The CDR3 DNA reads as TGCAGCGGTCGGGGGCTATACAAAAACATTCAGTACTTC. The genes are TRBV29-1 and TRBJ2-4; D could derive from TRBD1 or TRBD2 (6 bases each). The germline V gene has CDR1 SQVTM and CDR2 ANQGSEA. This CDR3 is built from 13 residues. With 7 bases removed from V and 3 bases from J, the gap between germline ends came to 13 bases. The variable domain in full, completed from reference TRBV29-1 and TRBJ2-4, reads SAVISQKPSRDICQRGTSLTIQCQVDSQVTMMFWYRQQPGQSLTLIATANQGSEATYESGFVIDKFPISRPNLTFSTLTVSNMSPEDSSIYLCSGRGLYKNIQYFGAGTRLSVL.

This clonotype turned up a few times. The genes are TRBV20-1 and TRBJ1-1; 9 bases fit TRBD1. Germline-derived CDR1 and CDR2 are DFQATT and SNEGSKA (reference sequence). The CDR3 has 14 amino acids. V lost 1 base, J lost 4 bases, and 4 bases stayed unmatched. The CDR3 DNA reads as TGCAGTGCTAGAGGGGACAGGGAACGCACTGAAGCTTTCTTT. Translation gives CSARGDRERTEAFF.

The chain links TRBV24-1 to TRBJ1-5; D is perhaps TRBD1 (5 bases). The germline V and J ends were trimmed by 3 bases and 7 bases, with 15 bases remaining between them. The V gene's germline CDR1 is KGHDR and CDR2 SFDVKD. This CDR3 is 15 amino acids long. CDR3 amino acids: CATSDPQGSGQPQHF. The CDR3, as DNA: TGTGCCACCAGTGATCCTCAGGGCTCGGGGCAGCCCCAGCATTTT.

This clonotype was counted only a few times. The V gene is TRBV11-2, the J gene TRBJ2-1; TRBD2 matches at 8 bases. Germline V gene sequence: CDR1 SGHAT, CDR2 FQNNGV. Trimming cost V 4 bases and J 4 bases; bases outside gene matches: 6. This CDR3 region has 15 residues. CDR3 nucleotide sequence: TGTGCCAGCAGCTCCGGGGTAGCGGGGTACAATGAGCAGTTCTTC. Translated, it gives CASSSGVAGYNEQFF.

This clonotype has just a few counts. The chain recombines TRBV7-9 with TRBJ1-2; D perhaps matches TRBD1 (5 bases). V lost 3 bases and J 6 bases, leaving 5 bases between the germline ends. There are 11 residues in the CDR3. Germline CDR1 and CDR2: SEHNR and FQNEAQ (reference sequence). This chain's CDR3 is CASSLTDGYTF. As DNA, the CDR3 is TGTGCCAGCAGCTTGACAGATGGCTACACCTTC.

The CDR3 here is CASRDRVPWIDTQYF. CDR3 nucleotide sequence: TGTGCCAGCAGGGACAGAGTCCCCTGGATAGATACGCAGTATTTT. V and J are TRBV7-9 and TRBJ2-3; a weak D match, TRBD1 (6 bases). Trimming cost V 6 bases and J 5 bases, with 18 bases left between them. Per germline, CDR1 SEHNR and CDR2 FQNEAQ (reference sequence). The CDR3 totals 15 residues.

In this sample, this clonotype turned up a few times. This chain uses TRBV5-1 with TRBJ1-3; possibly TRBD1 for D (5 bases). The CDR3 runs to 14 residues. V was clipped by 5 bases and J by 2 bases, with 11 bases between them. The germline gives CDR1 SGHRS, CDR2 YFSETQ. CDR3 region: CASRSGQTGNTIYF. DNA for the CDR3: TGCGCCAGCAGATCAGGGCAAACTGGAAACACCATATATTTT.

This clonotype has just a few counts. The rearrangement links TRBV3-1 to TRBJ1-1, with D maybe TRBD1 (6 bases). CDR3 length: 16 residues. V lost 1 base and J 0 bases, leaving 12 bases between the germline ends. Germline V gene sequence: CDR1 LGHDT, CDR2 YNNKEL (reference sequence). The CDR3 DNA reads TGTGCCAGCAGCCAAGGAGGGGGGGACATGAACACTGAAGCTTTCTTT. It is translated as CASSQGGGDMNTEAFF.

A few counts support this clonotype. The CDR3 is CASSLPGGQDTGELFF. The CDR3 DNA is TGCGCCAGCAGCTTACCGGGGGGGCAGGACACCGGGGAGCTGTTTTTT. This chain connects TRBV5-1 to TRBJ2-2, with 8 positions matching TRBD2. This CDR3 is 16 amino acids long. Per germline, CDR1 SGHRS and CDR2 YFSETQ. The V and J ends lost 2 bases and 3 bases, in that order; junction bases with no gene match: 6.

This rearrangement joins TRBV4-1 to TRBJ2-5; 7 bases match TRBD2. This CDR3 spans 17 amino acids. The germline CDR1 and CDR2 sequences are MGHRA and YSYEKL. The V gene end was trimmed by 3 bases and the J gene end by 0 bases; junction bases not matched to a gene: 10. The CDR3, as DNA: TGCGCCAGCAGCCACGGGAGGCTAGCGGAGTACCAAGAGACCCAGTACTTC. Its translation is CASSHGRLAEYQETQYF.

This chain links TRBV11-2 with TRBJ2-7; D possibly corresponds to TRBD1 (6 bases). The V end lost 5 bases, the J end lost 1 base, and 15 bases lay between the germline ends. The CDR3 is 15 residues long. CDR1 SGHAT and CDR2 FQNNGV come from the germline V gene. CDR3: CASSLPGTKSYEQYV. In DNA, the CDR3 is TGTGCCAGCAGCCTCCCCGGGACAAAATCCTACGAGCAGTACGTC.

In its sample, this clonotype was seen many times. The rearrangement joins TRBV12-3 or TRBV12-4 to TRBJ1-6, with 8 bases lining up with TRBD1. This CDR3 region has 20 residues. After removal of 5 bases from V and 7 bases from J, the junction contained 22 bases not matched to a gene. Here the CDR3 reads CASSPTTRGTGGPGNSPLHF. The CDR3 DNA reads TGTGCCAGCAGTCCAACCACTCGGGGGACAGGAGGGCCCGGCAATTCACCCCTCCACTTT.